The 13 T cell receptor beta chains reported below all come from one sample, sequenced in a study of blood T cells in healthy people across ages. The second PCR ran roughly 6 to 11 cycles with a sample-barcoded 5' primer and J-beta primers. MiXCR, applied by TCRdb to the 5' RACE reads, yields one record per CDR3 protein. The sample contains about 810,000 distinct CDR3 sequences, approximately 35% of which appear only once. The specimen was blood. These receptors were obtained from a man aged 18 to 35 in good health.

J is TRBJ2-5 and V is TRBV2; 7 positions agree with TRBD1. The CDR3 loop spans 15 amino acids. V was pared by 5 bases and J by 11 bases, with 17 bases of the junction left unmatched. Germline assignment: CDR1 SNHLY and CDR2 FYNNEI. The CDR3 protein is CASSLTGAWGNEQYF. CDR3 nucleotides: TGTGCCAGCAGTCTAACAGGGGCCTGGGGGAATGAGCAGTACTTC. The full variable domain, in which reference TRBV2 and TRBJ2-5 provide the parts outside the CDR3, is EPEVTQTPSHQVTQMGQEVILRCVPISNHLYFYWYRQILGQKVEFLVSFYNNEISEKSEIFDDQFSVERPDGSNFTLKIRSTKLEDSAMYFCASSLTGAWGNEQYFGPGTRLLVL.

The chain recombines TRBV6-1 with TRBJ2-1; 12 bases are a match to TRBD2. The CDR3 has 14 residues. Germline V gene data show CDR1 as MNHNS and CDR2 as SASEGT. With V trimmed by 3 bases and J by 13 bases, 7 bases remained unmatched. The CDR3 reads CASSDLAGGETQFF. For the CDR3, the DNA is TGTGCCAGCAGTGATCTAGCGGGGGGGGAGACCCAGTTCTTC.

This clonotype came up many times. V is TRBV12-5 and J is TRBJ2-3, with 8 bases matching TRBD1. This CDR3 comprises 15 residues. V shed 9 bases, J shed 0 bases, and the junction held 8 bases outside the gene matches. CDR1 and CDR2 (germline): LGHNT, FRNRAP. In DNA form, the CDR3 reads TGTGCTAGCGTGACAGGGGAGGTGAGCACAGATACGCAGTATTTT. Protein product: CASVTGEVSTDTQYF. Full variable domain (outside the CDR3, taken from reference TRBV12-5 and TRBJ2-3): DARVTQTPRHKVTEMGQEVTMRCQPILGHNTVFWYRQTMMQGLELLAYFRNRAPLDDSGMPKDRFSAEMPDATLATLKIQPSEPRDSAVYFCASVTGEVSTDTQYFGPGTRLTVL.

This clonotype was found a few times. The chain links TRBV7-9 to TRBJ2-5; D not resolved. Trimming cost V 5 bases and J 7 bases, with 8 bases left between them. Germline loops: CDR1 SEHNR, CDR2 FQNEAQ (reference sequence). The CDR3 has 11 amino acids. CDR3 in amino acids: CASSQKTTQYF. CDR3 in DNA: TGTGCCAGCAGCCAAAAGACGACCCAGTACTTC.

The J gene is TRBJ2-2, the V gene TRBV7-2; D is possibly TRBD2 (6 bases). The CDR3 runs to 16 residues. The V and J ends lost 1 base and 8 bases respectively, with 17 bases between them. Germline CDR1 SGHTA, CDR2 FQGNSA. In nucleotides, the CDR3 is TGTGCCAGCAGCTTAGTTGTTCCTCCCGGAGGGGGGGAGCTGTTTTTT. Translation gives CASSLVVPPGGGELFF.

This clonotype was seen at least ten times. For the CDR3, the DNA is TGCAGTGGGTACGGGACTCCCGAGGGCGATGAGCAGTTCTTC. It codes for CSGYGTPEGDEQFF. The rearrangement uses TRBV20-1 and TRBJ2-1; the D gene is possibly TRBD2 (6 bases). Trimming stripped 7 bases from V and 8 bases from J, with 21 bases between. The germline CDR1 and CDR2 sequences are DFQATT and SNEGSKA (reference sequence). The CDR3 length is 14 residues.

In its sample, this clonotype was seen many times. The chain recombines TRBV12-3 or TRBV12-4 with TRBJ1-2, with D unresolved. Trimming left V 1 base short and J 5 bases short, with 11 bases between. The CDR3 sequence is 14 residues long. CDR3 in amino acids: CASSLEQAEYGYTF. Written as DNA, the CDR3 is TGTGCCAGCAGTTTAGAGCAGGCCGAATATGGCTACACCTTC.

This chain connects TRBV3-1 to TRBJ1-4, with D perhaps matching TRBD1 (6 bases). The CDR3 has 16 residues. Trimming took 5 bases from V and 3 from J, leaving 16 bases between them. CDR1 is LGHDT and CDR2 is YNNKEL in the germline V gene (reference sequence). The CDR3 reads CASSAVPTGSNEKLFF. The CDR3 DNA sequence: TGTGCCAGCAGCGCTGTCCCTACAGGGTCTAATGAAAAACTGTTTTTT.

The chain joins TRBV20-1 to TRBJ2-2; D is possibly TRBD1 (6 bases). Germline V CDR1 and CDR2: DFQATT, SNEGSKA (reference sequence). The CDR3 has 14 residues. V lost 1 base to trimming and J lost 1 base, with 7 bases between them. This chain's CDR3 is CSARGGQNTGELFF. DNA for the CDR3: TGCAGTGCTAGAGGGGGACAGAACACCGGGGAGCTGTTTTTT.

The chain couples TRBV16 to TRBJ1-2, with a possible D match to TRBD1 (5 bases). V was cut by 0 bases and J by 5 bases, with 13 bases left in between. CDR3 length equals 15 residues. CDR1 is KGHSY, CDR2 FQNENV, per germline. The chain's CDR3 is CASSQSGGTQYGYTF. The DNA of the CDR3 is TGTGCCAGCAGCCAATCGGGAGGGACTCAATATGGCTACACCTTC.

CDR3 nucleotides: TGCGCCAGCAGCCAAGATTCCCAGGACAGGGCCGACGAGCAGTACTTC. Protein sequence: CASSQDSQDRADEQYF. The V gene is TRBV4-3, the J gene TRBJ2-4; 8 bases map to TRBD1. The better agreement between TRBJ2-7 and the DNA end casts doubt on the J call. The CDR3 runs to 16 residues. The V gene's germline CDR1 is LGHNA and CDR2 YSLEER.

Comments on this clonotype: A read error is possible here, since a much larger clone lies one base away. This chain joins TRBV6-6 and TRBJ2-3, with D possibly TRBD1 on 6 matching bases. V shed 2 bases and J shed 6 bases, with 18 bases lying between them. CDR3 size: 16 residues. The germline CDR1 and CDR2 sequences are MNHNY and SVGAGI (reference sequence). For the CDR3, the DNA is TGTGCCAGCAGTTACCCCAGGACAGTATCTTTGGATACGCAGTATTTT. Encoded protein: CASSYPRTVSLDTQYF.

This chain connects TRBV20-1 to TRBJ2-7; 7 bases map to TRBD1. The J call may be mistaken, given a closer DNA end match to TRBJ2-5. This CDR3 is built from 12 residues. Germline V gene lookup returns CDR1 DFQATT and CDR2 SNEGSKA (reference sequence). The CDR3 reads CSAKTGMETQYF. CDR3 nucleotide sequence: TGCAGTGCCAAGACAGGGATGGAGACCCAGTACTTC.